This T cell receptor (beta chain) was retrieved from a study of T cell repertoires in cytomegalovirus infection. Study-wide background: Selection of CMV epitopes for the study included recently identified HLA-C-restricted and well-studied HLA-B-restricted ones. It can be stated that public TCR beta signatures indicated CMV infection as well as a matching HLA type. Findings of the study overall: CMV-specific TCR beta clonotypes restricted by HLA-C dominated the ex vivo response.

Germline CDR1 reads SNHLY; CDR2 reads FYNNEI. This CDR3 is built from 12 residues. The V gene lost 10 bases and the J gene lost 5 bases, with 14 bases spanning the gap. In regard to this clonotype: As yet, its antigen is unknown.

One entry per CDR3 protein, called by TCRdb with MiXCR from the reads. The data contain around 800,000 distinct CDR3 sequences, 30% to 35% of them singletons. The source is a human donor in good health (CMV status not recorded). Some clones in this sample may be carry-over from other donors' samples. The sequencing here drew on cultured CD8+ T cells from PBMCs, taken from culture after CMV antigen stimulation. The chain links TRBV2 to TRBJ1-1; D unclear. The CDR3 is CATLPKNTEAFF. In DNA form, the CDR3 reads TGTGCCACCTTACCAAAAAATACTGAAGCTTTCTTT.